These 7 T cell receptor beta chains were sequenced from one sample in a study of early T cells in non-severe SARS-CoV-2 infection. Each CDR3 protein is one row after TCRdb ran MiXCR on the 5' RACE reads. This table holds fewer than 65,000 distinct CDR3 sequences, roughly a tenth found once. The sequenced material came from whole blood. Receptors were obtained from an adult who was a healthcare worker with PCR-confirmed SARS-CoV-2 infection or an uninfected control (not recorded which).

This clonotype was recorded many times. The rearrangement links TRBV7-3 to TRBJ1-5; D not certain. The CDR3 is 13 residues long. Germline CDR1 SGHTA, CDR2 FQGTGA. Trimming shortened V by 5 bases and J by 3 bases, and 8 bases separated the two germline ends. CDR3 nucleotides: TGTGCCAGCAGCCTCACGCCCAATCAGCCCCAGCATTTT. As protein: CASSLTPNQPQHF.

This clonotype showed up just a few times. The CDR3 DNA follows: TGTGCCAGCAGCACCTCGACCGGGGCCTACGAGCAGTACGTC. This sequence encodes CASSTSTGAYEQYV. This chain uses TRBV7-2 with TRBJ2-7, with a possible D match to TRBD2 (5 bases). Trimming cost V 5 bases and J 2 bases, with 13 bases left between them. The CDR3 consists of 14 residues. Germline values: CDR1 SGHTA, CDR2 FQGNSA.

In this sample, this clonotype turned up once. This chain uses TRBV19 with TRBJ2-1, with 7 bases lining up with TRBD1. This CDR3 region has 15 residues. The ends lost 3 bases at V and 5 bases at J; junction bases unmatched: 7. CDR1 and CDR2 (germline): LNHDA, SQIVND (reference sequence). The CDR3 is CASSMRDRADNEQFF. In DNA, the CDR3 is TGTGCCAGTAGTATGCGAGACAGGGCGGACAATGAGCAGTTCTTC.

This clonotype occurred a few times. This sequence joins TRBV6-5 and TRBJ2-6; 11 bases agree with TRBD1. This CDR3 is 18 amino acids long. V dropped 3 bases and J dropped 1; count of bases not matched to a gene: 5. Germline V lookup: CDR1 MNHEY, CDR2 SVGAGI. CDR3 nucleotides: TGTGCCAGCAGTTATTCTGGACAGGGGGCTTCTGGGGCCAACGTCCTGACTTTC. This sequence encodes CASSYSGQGASGANVLTF.

This chain joins TRBV5-1 and TRBJ1-4; the D gene is possibly TRBD1 (6 bases). V was cut by 4 bases and J by 4 bases, with 11 bases left in between. The CDR3 consists of 14 residues. Germline V gene lookup returns CDR1 SGHRS and CDR2 YFSETQ. In DNA, the CDR3 is TGCGCCAGCAGCGCCGGACAGTTTAATGAAAAACTGTTTTTT. The encoded protein is CASSAGQFNEKLFF.

This clonotype has a handful of counts. V is TRBV10-3 and J is TRBJ2-1; D unresolved. The CDR3 spans 13 residues. Trimming pared 0 bases from V and 12 bases from J, leaving 12 bases between. CDR1 and CDR2 from the germline V gene are ENHRY and SYGVKD. CDR3 sequence: CAISESIGKRQFF. CDR3 coding DNA: TGTGCCATCAGTGAGTCGATAGGGAAGAGGCAGTTCTTC.

The chain recombines TRBV19 with TRBJ2-3; D gene uncertain. This CDR3 spans 13 amino acids. Germline CDR1 reads LNHDA; CDR2 reads SQIVND (reference sequence). V was pared by 4 bases and J by 6 bases, with 11 bases between. The CDR3 here is CASSRTAADTQYF. CDR3 coding DNA: TGTGCCAGTAGTAGGACCGCCGCCGATACGCAGTATTTT.